One TCR beta chain is described in this entry. What it binds is not known. The data belong to a study of cytomegalovirus exposure and HLA in healthy donors. About the study: A previous analysis identified fewer than 130 million unique TCR beta sequences derived from about 180 million T cells. Study-wide results and limits: An analysis that was carried out later associated 16,951 TCR beta sequences with HLA alleles at 0.05 false discovery rate. Earlier findings revealed that most TCR beta V segments proved productive either about 90% or about 30% of the time.

Trimming took 1 base from V and 5 from J, leaving 12 bases between them. This CDR3 has 14 amino acids. Germline values: CDR1 MGHRA, CDR2 YSYEKL. PCR primers comprised 60 Vbeta and 13 Jbeta primers. Measured with immunoSEQ multiplex PCR; TCRdb has only the in-frame clones, and not every one. The sample has 120,000 to 150,000 clones, approximately 79% seen once; the top ten hold around 1.3%. Sequencing was done on a sample of PBMCs. The V call is TRBV4-1, the J call TRBJ2-7, with D maybe TRBD1 (6 bases). The TCR comes from a female donor in good health and CMV-seronegative. CDR3 bases: TGCGCCAGCAGCCAAGCTCAGGGGCTAAACGAGCAGTACTTC. It translates to CASSQAQGLNEQYF.